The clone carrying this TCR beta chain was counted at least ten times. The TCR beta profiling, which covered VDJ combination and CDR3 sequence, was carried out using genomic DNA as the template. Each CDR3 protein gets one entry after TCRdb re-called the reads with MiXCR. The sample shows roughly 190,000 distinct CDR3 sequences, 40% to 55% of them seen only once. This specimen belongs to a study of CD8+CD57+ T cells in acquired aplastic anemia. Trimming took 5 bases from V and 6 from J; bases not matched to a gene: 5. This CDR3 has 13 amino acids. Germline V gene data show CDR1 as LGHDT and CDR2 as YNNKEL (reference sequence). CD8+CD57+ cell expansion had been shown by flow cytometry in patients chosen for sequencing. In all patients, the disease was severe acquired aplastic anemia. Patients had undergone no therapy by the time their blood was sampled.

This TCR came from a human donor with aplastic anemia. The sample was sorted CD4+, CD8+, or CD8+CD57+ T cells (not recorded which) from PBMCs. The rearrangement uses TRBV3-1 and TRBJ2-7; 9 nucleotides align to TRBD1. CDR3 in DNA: TGTGCCAGCAGCTTCGGGACAGGGCCCGAGCAGTACTTC. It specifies CASSFGTGPEQYF.